One and the same sample provided the 5 T cell receptor beta chains below, sequenced in a study of T cell repertoires in cytomegalovirus infection. Their antigens are not known. TCRdb analysed the reads with MiXCR anew, one entry per CDR3 protein. The sample holds about 830,000 distinct CDR3 sequences; approximately 29% are singletons and the top ten take around 11%. The source material was cultured CD8+ T cells from PBMCs, sampled from culture after CMV antigen stimulation. The receptors shown here come from a human donor in good health (CMV status not recorded). Some clones in this sample may be carry-over from other donors' samples.

This clonotype is a singleton in its sample. The chain combines TRBV7-9 with TRBJ2-7; a possible D gene is TRBD2 (6 bases). Germline CDR1 is SEHNR and CDR2 is FQNEAQ (reference sequence). The CDR3 runs 13 residues. The V and J ends lost 5 bases and 4 bases respectively, with 12 bases between them. The CDR3 region has the DNA TGTGCCAGCAGCCAACCTGGGGGGTACGAGCAGTACTTC. As protein: CASSQPGGYEQYF.

This chain links TRBV28 with TRBJ2-7; 12 bases agree with TRBD2. Trimming took 9 bases from V and 7 from J; bases not matched to a gene: 10. Germline values: CDR1 MDHEN, CDR2 SYDVKM. This CDR3 contains 14 residues. CDR3 nucleotide sequence: TGTGCCAGTAGACTAGCGGGGGACGCTAATGAGCAGTACGTC. Protein product: CASRLAGDANEQYV.

This clonotype was recorded once. V and J are TRBV27 and TRBJ2-1, with 8 bases aligning to TRBD2. The CDR3 loop spans 16 amino acids. Looked up from germline, CDR1 is MNHEY and CDR2 is SMNVEV (reference sequence). V shed 7 bases, J shed 3 bases, and the junction held 11 bases outside the gene matches. CDR3 bases: TGTGCCAGCACCCTTAGCGGGGCCTTAAACTACAATGAGCAGTTCTTC. This codes for CASTLSGALNYNEQFF.

The V call is TRBV4-3, the J call TRBJ2-1; no firm D call. This CDR3 has 16 amino acids. V shed 3 bases and J shed 9 bases, with 21 bases lying between them. Germline assignment: CDR1 LGHNA and CDR2 YSLEER. This CDR3 is CASSQDGRKPPIEQFF. CDR3 nucleotide sequence: TGCGCCAGCAGCCAGGACGGACGAAAACCTCCAATTGAGCAGTTCTTC.

The gene calls are TRBV19 and TRBJ1-1; D gene ambiguous. The CDR3 is 12 residues long. CDR1 and CDR2 (germline): LNHDA, SQIVND (reference sequence). V lost 8 bases to trimming and J lost 5 bases, with 12 bases between them. The CDR3, as DNA: TGTGCCAGTCTAGGCGTTTGGACTGAAGCTTTCTTT. Its protein is CASLGVWTEAFF.